The clone carrying this TCR beta chain was seen many times. With iRepertoire HTBI primers and Arm-PCR of CDR3 regions, TCR beta libraries were built. Via MiXCR, TCRdb re-called the multiplex PCR reads, giving one row per CDR3 protein. The data hold 350,000 to 450,000 distinct CDR3 sequences, with 16% observed a single time. This sample stems from a study of regulatory T cells in long-lasting Graves disease. V lost 4 bases, J lost 0 bases, and 10 bases lay in between. Germline V gene lookup returns CDR1 SGHTA and CDR2 FQGNSA. This CDR3 region has 15 residues. Time point reported: newly diagnosed GD, antithyroid drugs for less than 3 months. There was RNA extracted from PBMCs, and the TCR library was made from it. These sequences were also reported in another study, on T cells in Graves' hyperthyroidism and ophthalmopathy.

The clonotype comes from a man aged 40-50 years with Graves disease. J is TRBJ2-1 and V is TRBV7-2; D tentatively reads TRBD1 or TRBD2 (5 bases each). The material sequenced was peripheral blood mononuclear cells (PBMCs), taken at new diagnosis, from a patient treated with antithyroid drugs. The CDR3 nucleotides are TGTGCCAGCAGCTCTCAGGGAGCCTCCTACAATGAGCAGTTCTTC. Amino acid sequence: CASSSQGASYNEQFF.